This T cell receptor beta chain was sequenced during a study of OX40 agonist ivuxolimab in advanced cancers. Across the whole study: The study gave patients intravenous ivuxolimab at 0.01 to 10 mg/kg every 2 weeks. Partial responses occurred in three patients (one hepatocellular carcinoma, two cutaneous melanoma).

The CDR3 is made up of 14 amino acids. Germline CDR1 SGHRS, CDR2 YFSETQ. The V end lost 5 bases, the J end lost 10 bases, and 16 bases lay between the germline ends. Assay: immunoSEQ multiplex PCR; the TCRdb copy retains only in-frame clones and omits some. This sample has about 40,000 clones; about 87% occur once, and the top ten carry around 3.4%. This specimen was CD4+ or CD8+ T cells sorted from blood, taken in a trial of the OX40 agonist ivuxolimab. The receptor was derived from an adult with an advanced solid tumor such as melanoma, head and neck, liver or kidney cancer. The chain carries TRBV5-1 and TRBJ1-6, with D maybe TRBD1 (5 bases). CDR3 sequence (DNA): TGCGCCAGCAGTTCCGACGGGGGTCTCTCACCCCTCCACTTT. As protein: CASSSDGGLSPLHF. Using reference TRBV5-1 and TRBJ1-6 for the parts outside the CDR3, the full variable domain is KAGVTQTPRYLIKTRGQQVTLSCSPISGHRSVSWYQQTPGQGLQFLFEYFSETQRNKGNFPGRFSGRQFSNSRSEMNVSTLELGDSALYLCASSSDGGLSPLHFGNGTRLTVT.